This T cell receptor beta chain came from a study of OX40 agonist ivuxolimab in advanced cancers. Germline V lookup: CDR1 MGHRA, CDR2 YSYEKL. The CDR3 totals 11 residues. V was cut by 0 bases and J by 7 bases, with 3 bases left in between. Produced via immunoSEQ multiplex PCR; TCRdb's table is partial and in-frame only. The sample contains 70,000 or so clones, about four fifths of which appear only once. The source of this sequence is an adult with an advanced solid tumor such as melanoma, head and neck, liver or kidney cancer. Sequences were derived from CD4+ or CD8+ T cells sorted from blood, sampled in a trial of the OX40 agonist ivuxolimab. This chain uses TRBV4-1 with TRBJ1-2, with unresolved D. The CDR3 sequence: CASSQDRGYTF. CDR3 DNA sequence: TGCGCCAGCAGCCAAGATCGTGGCTACACCTTC.